Presented here are 26 T cell receptor beta chains from one specimen sequenced in a study of beta chain features in type 1 diabetes. Sequenced material consisted of expressed TCRB transcripts (all of the isolated RNA was reverse transcribed). Generated by immunoSEQ multiplex PCR, the TCRdb table keeps only in-frame clones and is missing some. In the table there are around 250,000 clones, 25% to 35% of which are singletons. Sequenced: central memory CD4+ T cells from blood. The source of these receptors is a man between 25 and 39 years old in good health.

V and J are TRBV25-1 and TRBJ1-1, with D possibly being TRBD1 (5 bases). This CDR3 spans 13 amino acids. The V and J ends lost 8 bases and 5 bases respectively, with 15 bases between them. Germline values: CDR1 MGHDK, CDR2 SYGVNS. CDR3 loop: CASGGRSGTEAFF. The CDR3 DNA sequence: TGTGCCAGCGGGGGACGAAGTGGGACTGAAGCTTTCTTT.

The J gene is TRBJ2-3, the V gene TRBV2, with 8 bases aligning to TRBD2. The CDR3 spans 13 residues. The V and J ends lost 5 bases and 6 bases, in that order; junction bases with no gene match: 4. From germline, CDR1 is SNHLY and CDR2 FYNNEI. The CDR3 sequence is CASSPGLGDTQYF. In DNA, the CDR3 is TGTGCCAGCAGTCCGGGACTAGGGGATACGCAGTATTTT.

The chain employs TRBV20-1 and TRBJ2-5; the D is unclear. The CDR3 runs to 10 residues. Germline V gene data show CDR1 as DFQATT and CDR2 as SNEGSKA (reference sequence). V lost 5 bases to trimming and J lost 5 bases, with 6 bases between them. CDR3 nucleotide sequence: TGCAGTGCTGGTCCGGAGACCCAGTACTTC. It yields the protein CSAGPETQYF.

This clone was seen once. V is TRBV5-4 and J is TRBJ2-1; tentatively, D is TRBD2 (6 bases). Trimming took off 1 base at V and 9 bases at J, with 11 bases between the two ends. In germline, CDR1 is SGHNT, CDR2 YYREEE (reference sequence). The CDR3 runs to 13 residues. The CDR3 DNA is TGTGCCAGCAGCTTGAGCTCGGAGGGTGAGCAGTTCTTC. It yields the protein CASSLSSEGEQFF.

This clone showed up just a few times. The rearrangement joins TRBV4-3 to TRBJ2-5; a weak D match, TRBD1 (7 bases). Germline assignment: CDR1 LGHNA and CDR2 YSLEER. Trimming shortened V by 2 bases and J by 10 bases, and 17 bases separated the two germline ends. The CDR3 spans 14 residues. The CDR3 loop is CASSQRQGGTDQYF. CDR3 DNA sequence: TGCGCCAGCAGCCAACGGCAGGGGGGAACGGACCAGTACTTC.

J is TRBJ2-2 and V is TRBV7-2, with D tentatively TRBD1 (6 bases). CDR1 is SGHTA and CDR2 is FQGNSA in the germline V gene. Between the trimmed V and J ends, which lost 3 bases and 4 bases, there was a span of 9 bases. The CDR3 consists of 14 residues. CDR3 amino acids: CASSFTGSTGELFF. CDR3 bases: TGTGCCAGCAGCTTTACAGGGTCCACCGGGGAGCTGTTTTTT.

The V gene is TRBV19, the J gene TRBJ2-1, with TRBD1 matching over 8 bases. The CDR3 totals 13 residues. V lost 5 bases and J lost 9; bases outside the gene matches: 6. Looked up from germline, CDR1 is LNHDA and CDR2 is SQIVND (reference sequence). This CDR3 is CASSPGQGTEQFF. CDR3 in DNA: TGTGCCAGTAGTCCCGGACAGGGCACTGAGCAGTTCTTC.

The chain is built from TRBV7-9 and TRBJ2-5; perhaps TRBD2 as D (6 bases). Germline V gene lookup returns CDR1 SEHNR and CDR2 FQNEAQ (reference sequence). This CDR3 has 15 residues. V gave up 4 bases and J gave up 5 bases, with 17 bases separating them. This CDR3 reads CASSSSQGGKETQYF. In DNA, the CDR3 is TGTGCCAGCAGCTCCAGTCAGGGCGGGAAGGAGACCCAGTACTTC.

In its sample, this clone was seen a few times. The J gene is TRBJ1-4, the V gene TRBV16; D remains unclear. This CDR3 region has 14 residues. V was clipped by 2 bases and J by 5 bases, with 9 bases between them. Looked up from germline, CDR1 is KGHSY and CDR2 is FQNENV. CDR3 amino acids: CASSQSSGNEKLFF. The DNA of the CDR3 is TGTGCCAGCAGCCAAAGTTCTGGGAATGAAAAACTGTTTTTT.

This clone was found a few times. This rearrangement joins TRBV11-2 to TRBJ2-7, with D hard to call. Trimming removed 2 bases from V and 0 bases from J, with 8 bases in between. Germline-derived CDR1 and CDR2 are SGHAT and FQNNGV. The CDR3 contains 14 residues. CDR3 sequence (DNA): TGTGCCAGCAGCTTACAGACCAGCTCCTACGAGCAGTACTTC. Protein sequence: CASSLQTSSYEQYF.

This clone was seen only a few times. The chain links TRBV6-5 to TRBJ2-4, with no clear D. Germline V gene sequence: CDR1 MNHEY, CDR2 SVGAGI. The CDR3 runs 15 residues. V was pared by 0 bases and J by 5 bases, with 11 bases between. The CDR3 region has the DNA TGTGCCAGCAGTTACTCGTCCCTGGCGGAAAACATTCAGTACTTC. It is translated as CASSYSSLAENIQYF.

The genes are TRBV30 and TRBJ2-7, with D possibly being TRBD1 (6 bases). The CDR3 loop spans 12 amino acids. From germline, CDR1 is GTSNPN and CDR2 SVGIG (reference sequence). V shed 3 bases and J shed 5 bases, with 11 bases lying between them. CDR3 DNA: TGTGCCTGGAGCGACAGGTACCACGAGCAGTACTTC. Residues: CAWSDRYHEQYF.

The chain recombines TRBV5-4 with TRBJ2-1, with D unclear. The CDR3 has 15 amino acids. Between the trimmed V and J ends, which lost 2 bases and 1 base, there was a span of 10 bases. Germline V gene lookup returns CDR1 SGHNT and CDR2 YYREEE (reference sequence). DNA of the CDR3: TGTGCCAGCAGCTTAGTAGCCGGGTCCTACAATGAGCAGTTCTTC. Protein product: CASSLVAGSYNEQFF.

There are a few counts of this clone. This rearrangement joins TRBV5-1 to TRBJ2-5; 8 bases map to TRBD1. The CDR3 has 15 amino acids. The germline V gene encodes CDR1 SGHRS and CDR2 YFSETQ. The ends lost 0 bases at V and 4 bases at J; junction bases unmatched: 5. In DNA, the CDR3 is TGCGCCAGCAGCTTGGGGACAGGGAAGGGAGAGACCCAGTACTTC. It codes for CASSLGTGKGETQYF.

The gene calls are TRBV6-5 and TRBJ1-1; maybe TRBD1 (6 bases). Germline-derived CDR1 and CDR2 are MNHEY and SVGAGI. The CDR3 contains 14 residues. The ends were cut back, 4 bases at V and 0 bases at J, with 9 bases in the middle. CDR3 residues: CASSLQGMNTEAFF. Written as DNA, the CDR3 is TGTGCCAGCAGTTTACAGGGTATGAACACTGAAGCTTTCTTT.

This clone was detected a few times. This sequence joins TRBV28 and TRBJ2-7; 11 bases map to TRBD2. Losses at the gene ends were 6 bases for V and 5 bases for J; bases not matched to a gene: 6. Germline V gene sequence: CDR1 MDHEN, CDR2 SYDVKM. The CDR3 loop spans 14 amino acids. For the CDR3, the DNA is TGTGCCAGCAGGACCCCTAGCGGGAGGAACGAGCAGTACTTC. It is translated as CASRTPSGRNEQYF.

In its sample, this clone was seen a few times. This chain uses TRBV5-1 with TRBJ2-3, with a tentative D call TRBD2 (6 bases). CDR1 SGHRS and CDR2 YFSETQ come from the germline V gene. The CDR3 totals 15 residues. Trimming shortened V by 0 bases and J by 6 bases, and 14 bases separated the two germline ends. The CDR3 DNA sequence: TGCGCCAGCAGCTTGGAGGGCCGGGAGCCTGATACGCAGTATTTT. Protein: CASSLEGREPDTQYF.

The rearrangement joins TRBV5-1 to TRBJ2-5, with 8 bases fitting TRBD2. CDR1 is SGHRS, CDR2 YFSETQ, per germline. Unmatched junction bases numbered 4, after V lost 3 bases and J lost 6 bases. The CDR3 contains 13 residues. The CDR3 DNA reads as TGCGCCAGCAGCTCTGAGCGGGGGAAGACCCAGTACTTC. This encodes CASSSERGKTQYF.

The rearrangement joins TRBV11-2 to TRBJ2-5; TRBD2 matches 8 bases. This CDR3 spans 16 amino acids. V lost 1 base and J lost 3; bases outside the gene matches: 7. In germline, CDR1 is SGHAT, CDR2 FQNNGV. As DNA, the CDR3 is TGTGCCAGCAGCTTAGGGCAACTAGCGGCGAAAGAGACCCAGTACTTC. This codes for CASSLGQLAAKETQYF.

V usage is TRBV5-6 and J usage is TRBJ2-3, with TRBD2 matching over 13 bases. The CDR3 covers 17 residues. Germline trimming cut 6 bases from V and 6 bases from J; bases unmatched to any gene: 13. Germline V gene sequence: CDR1 SGHDT, CDR2 YYEEEE. The DNA for the CDR3 is TGTGCCAGCACCTGGACTAGCGGGAGTCCCGCGTGGGATACGCAGTATTTT. Translating it yields CASTWTSGSPAWDTQYF.

In its sample, this clone was seen a few times. J is TRBJ1-1 and V is TRBV30, with D unresolved. The germline V and J ends were trimmed by 5 bases and 4 bases, with 8 bases remaining between them. The CDR3 is 11 amino acids. Germline loops: CDR1 GTSNPN, CDR2 SVGIG (reference sequence). CDR3 loop: CAWEGTTEAFF. The CDR3 nucleotides read TGTGCCTGGGAGGGCACCACTGAAGCTTTCTTT. The full variable domain, in which reference TRBV30 and TRBJ1-1 provide the parts outside the CDR3, is SQTIHQWPATLVQPVGSPLSLECTVEGTSNPNLYWYRQAAGRGLQLLFYSVGIGQISSEVPQNLSASRPQDRQFILSSKKLLLSDSGFYLCAWEGTTEAFFGQGTRLTVV.

The V gene is TRBV5-6, the J gene TRBJ1-5; D is perhaps TRBD1 (5 bases). This CDR3 is built from 16 residues. Trimming shortened V by 0 bases and J by 7 bases, and 17 bases separated the two germline ends. Germline assignment: CDR1 SGHDT and CDR2 YYEEEE. CDR3 protein: CASSLGAEGRRQPQHF. The CDR3 DNA is TGTGCCAGCAGCTTGGGGGCCGAGGGGAGGCGGCAGCCCCAGCATTTT.

This clone was recorded a few times. This chain joins TRBV7-9 and TRBJ2-7, with D uncertain. Trimming removed 7 bases from V and 5 bases from J, with 9 bases in between. The CDR3 sequence is 11 residues long. Looked up from germline, CDR1 is SEHNR and CDR2 is FQNEAQ (reference sequence). The CDR3 bases are TGTGCCAGCACCGACGCCGACGAGCAGTACTTC. This encodes CASTDADEQYF.

This clone turned up a few times. The V gene is TRBV30, the J gene TRBJ2-4; 7 bases align to TRBD1. Per the germline V gene, CDR1 is GTSNPN and CDR2 is SVGIG (reference sequence). This CDR3 has 15 residues. V shed 1 base, J shed 2 bases, and the junction held 5 bases outside the gene matches. In DNA, the CDR3 is TGTGCCTGGAGTGGGGCAGGGGGAACCAAAAACATTCAGTACTTC. It is translated as CAWSGAGGTKNIQYF.

The J gene is TRBJ2-7, the V gene TRBV29-1; 8 nucleotides match TRBD1. V trimming: 7 bases; J trimming: 3 bases; junction bases outside the gene matches: 11. CDR3 length: 14 residues. Germline V gene lookup returns CDR1 SQVTM and CDR2 ANQGSEA. CDR3 DNA sequence: TGCAGCGGGACCGCAGGGGGCCAGAACTACGAGCAGTACTTC. Amino acid sequence: CSGTAGGQNYEQYF.

The chain couples TRBV30 to TRBJ1-2; D gene ambiguous. This CDR3 contains 11 residues. From germline, CDR1 is GTSNPN and CDR2 SVGIG (reference sequence). Trimming left V 4 bases short and J 7 bases short, with 10 bases between. The CDR3 DNA follows: TGTGCCTGGAACCGCGGAGCTGGCTACACCTTC. Protein sequence: CAWNRGAGYTF.